This entry describes one T cell receptor beta chain. The antigen it binds to is not known. There are no base qualities to consult, and no much larger clone falls within one base. A MiSeq instrument was used for deep resolution sequencing, which targeted depths ranging from 1 in 1 million up to 1 in 200,000 T cells, with coverage averaging 10x for each clonotype. The immunoSEQ hsTCRB Kit was used to generate TCR beta libraries. On the study's bioinformatics: Data were analyzed with ImmunoSEQ Data Assistant and ImmunoSEQ Analyzer, with V, D and J genes assigned per IMGT definitions. Clonality, which ranges from 0 to 1, was calculated as one minus the normalized Shannon entropy of productive rearrangement frequencies. Only overrepresented clonotypes making up at least 0.05% of each patient's repertoire were included in the public clonotype analysis. Fewer than 15 age-matched healthy donor repertoires from immuneACCESS served as clonality controls. The clones in this table, taken by TCRdb from immuneACCESS, are in-frame only. Not every clone is retained; where verified, under half of the shortfall comes from an unresolved V gene, and the cause of the rest is unknown. D and trimming were read from the DNA, whereas the V and J calls and clone size are those reported in that table. Recorded for this sample are around 27,000 clones; approximately 57% of them occurred a single time. The top ten clonotypes cover 5.1% of the sample.

These data belong to a study of cytotoxic CD8 clonotypes in ibrutinib-treated CLL (dated by TCRdb to about 2021). Regarding the study in general: The cohort had 11 relapsed/refractory and approximately 15 treatment-naive patients; under 18 were IGHV unmutated. Partial responses were observed in 24 patients and complete responses in 2; after a median follow-up of roughly 72 months, remission was maintained in 14 patients and progression was observed in approximately 12. Response samples were obtained after a median of around 11 months of treatment, with a range of about 6 to 36 months. An average of roughly 250,000 productive templates and 94,082 productive rearrangements was obtained per sample. Of the roughly 86 people in the trial, approximately 24 had longitudinal samples available. Cryopreserved peripheral blood mononuclear cells were collected before treatment, at response, and at either disease progression or sustained remission. Beyond this particular receptor, the publication reports: At baseline, clonality was higher than in age-matched healthy donors and showed a strong correlation with circulating CD8+ T-cell counts. Clonality increased at ibrutinib response, stayed stable in sustained remission, and fell back toward baseline at progression. Public clonotypes were rare and either shrank or stayed stable during treatment, and the rise in clonality at ibrutinib response reflected expansion of private clonotypes. Sustained-remission and progressing patients did not have matched sampling times, and lymph node repertoires were not examined.

V and J are trimmed by 7 bases and 5 bases, and the gene matches miss 16 bases of the junction. Counted from cysteine to phenylalanine, this CDR3 has 17 amino acids. Left in the record is the CDR3 DNA by itself, 51 bases read in frame from the first base. The CDR1 and CDR2 encoded by the germline V gene (reference sequence) are LNHDA and SQIVND. For TCR beta library preparation, approximately 2.2 micrograms of genomic DNA were isolated from cryopreserved PBMCs. High-throughput TCR beta sequencing was performed on longitudinal blood samples from CLL patients receiving ibrutinib monotherapy. The patients took part in an open-label, single-center phase 2 trial of ibrutinib monotherapy.

This receptor was obtained from a human donor with chronic lymphocytic leukemia. The specimen comprised PBMCs, sampled before ibrutinib treatment. The V and J segments used are TRBV19 and TRBJ2-5; 10 of the junction bases match TRBD2. The CDR3 protein sequence reads: CASTNRTLAGGGETQYF. In nucleotides, the sequence is TGTGCCAGTACCAATAGGACTTTAGCGGGAGGTGGGGAGACCCAGTACTTC.